The rows below give T cell receptor beta chains drawn from one sample of a study of cytomegalovirus exposure and HLA in healthy donors. Measured with immunoSEQ multiplex PCR; TCRdb has only the in-frame clones, and not every one. Of 75,000 to 80,000 clones detected, under 80% appear once; the ten largest clones hold roughly 4.9%. Sequencing was performed on PBMCs. These receptors were taken from a man aged 55 to 69 in good health and CMV-seropositive. Each CDR3 is given with its conserved first and last residue. Fields, in order: clone size, V gene, J gene, D gene, CDR3 protein, CDR3 DNA. The D gene is left open where the match is weak. Only part of the rows carry a size: once, few, many, or a class if the clone is expanded.

abundance: NA
v_gene: TRBV6-5
j_gene: TRBJ2-5
d_gene: NA
CDR3aa: CASSQGRETQYF
CDR3nt: TGTGCCAGCAGTCAGGGGCGAGAGACCCAGTACTTC

abundance: NA
v_gene: TRBV7-9
j_gene: TRBJ2-6
d_gene: NA
CDR3aa: CASSPSNSGANVLTF
CDR3nt: TGTGCCAGCTCTCCGAGCAACTCTGGGGCCAACGTCCTGACTTTC

abundance: NA
v_gene: TRBV2
j_gene: TRBJ2-5
d_gene: NA
CDR3aa: CASSARRQETQYF
CDR3nt: TGTGCCAGCAGTGCTAGGAGGCAAGAGACCCAGTACTTC

abundance: NA
v_gene: TRBV6-6
j_gene: TRBJ2-7
d_gene: TRBD1
CDR3aa: CASSSTQGSAYEQYF
CDR3nt: TGTGCCAGCAGTTCCACACAGGGGTCCGCCTACGAGCAGTACTTC

abundance: few
v_gene: TRBV29-1
j_gene: TRBJ2-3
d_gene: TRBD2
CDR3aa: CSVELLGTGGSDTQYF
CDR3nt: TGCAGCGTTGAATTACTAGGAACGGGGGGATCAGATACGCAGTATTTT

abundance: NA
v_gene: TRBV7-8
j_gene: TRBJ1-4
d_gene: NA
CDR3aa: CASSFTGIVSGEKLFF
CDR3nt: TGTGCCAGCAGCTTCACAGGGATAGTCTCGGGGGAAAAACTGTTTTTT

abundance: NA
v_gene: TRBV5-6
j_gene: TRBJ1-5
d_gene: NA
CDR3aa: CASSLWDTDQPQHF
CDR3nt: TGTGCCAGCAGCTTGTGGGACACTGATCAGCCCCAGCATTTT

abundance: NA
v_gene: TRBV5-1
j_gene: TRBJ2-3
d_gene: NA
CDR3aa: CASSFRDTDTQYF
CDR3nt: TGCGCCAGCAGCTTTCGGGACACAGATACGCAGTATTTT

abundance: NA
v_gene: TRBV6-1
j_gene: TRBJ1-5
d_gene: NA
CDR3aa: CASSEAQLNQPQHF
CDR3nt: TGTGCCAGCAGTGAAGCGCAGTTAAATCAGCCCCAGCATTTT

abundance: NA
v_gene: TRBV5-1
j_gene: TRBJ2-1
d_gene: TRBD2
CDR3aa: CASSLAAGGGNEQFF
CDR3nt: TGCGCCAGCAGCTTGGCTGCGGGGGGAGGGAATGAGCAGTTCTTC

abundance: NA
v_gene: TRBV6-1
j_gene: TRBJ2-3
d_gene: NA
CDR3aa: CASSVQVSFRDTQYF
CDR3nt: TGTGCCAGCAGTGTACAGGTTTCCTTCAGGGATACGCAGTATTTT

abundance: once
v_gene: TRBV28
j_gene: TRBJ2-7
d_gene: TRBD1
CDR3aa: CASSPATDRKGYEQYF
CDR3nt: TGTGCCAGCAGTCCCGCCACGGACAGGAAAGGGTACGAGCAGTACTTC

abundance: few
v_gene: TRBV7-9
j_gene: TRBJ2-7
d_gene: TRBD1
CDR3aa: CASSLGQGGPYEQYF
CDR3nt: TGTGCCAGCAGCTTGGGACAGGGGGGACCCTACGAGCAGTACTTC

abundance: NA
v_gene: TRBV5-4
j_gene: TRBJ2-3
d_gene: TRBD1
CDR3aa: CASSSDRASDTQYF
CDR3nt: TGTGCCAGCAGCTCGGACAGGGCTTCAGATACGCAGTATTTT

abundance: NA
v_gene: TRBV5-4
j_gene: TRBJ2-3
d_gene: NA
CDR3aa: CASSLDLRADTQYF
CDR3nt: TGTGCCAGCAGCTTGGATTTGAGGGCAGATACGCAGTATTTT

abundance: NA
v_gene: TRBV6-5
j_gene: TRBJ1-1
d_gene: NA
CDR3aa: CASSYTGDTEAFF
CDR3nt: TGTGCCAGCAGTTATACGGGAGACACTGAAGCTTTCTTT

abundance: NA
v_gene: TRBV7-6
j_gene: TRBJ2-1
d_gene: TRBD2
CDR3aa: CASSSSGSSSYNEQFF
CDR3nt: TGTGCCAGCAGCTCGAGCGGGAGTAGCTCCTACAATGAGCAGTTCTTC

abundance: NA
v_gene: TRBV27
j_gene: TRBJ2-1
d_gene: NA
CDR3aa: CASSLRTVSSYNEQFF
CDR3nt: TGTGCCAGCAGTTTAAGGACAGTTAGCTCCTACAATGAGCAGTTCTTC

abundance: few
v_gene: TRBV6-5
j_gene: TRBJ1-1
d_gene: TRBD1
CDR3aa: CASSWTGGFTEAFF
CDR3nt: TGTGCCAGCAGTTGGACAGGGGGCTTCACTGAAGCTTTCTTT

abundance: NA
v_gene: TRBV19
j_gene: TRBJ1-1
d_gene: TRBD1
CDR3aa: CASSSPDRGNTEAFF
CDR3nt: TGTGCCAGTAGTAGTCCGGACAGGGGGAACACTGAAGCTTTCTTT

abundance: NA
v_gene: TRBV7-9
j_gene: TRBJ2-4
d_gene: TRBD1
CDR3aa: CASDGKTGTKNIQYF
CDR3nt: TGTGCCAGCGATGGGAAGACAGGGACCAAAAACATTCAGTACTTC

abundance: once
v_gene: TRBV27
j_gene: TRBJ2-5
d_gene: NA
CDR3aa: CASSGGAVETQYF
CDR3nt: TGTGCCAGCAGTGGGGGCGCCGTGGAGACCCAGTACTTC

abundance: NA
v_gene: TRBV11-2
j_gene: TRBJ2-7
d_gene: NA
CDR3aa: CASSQGAEEQYF
CDR3nt: TGTGCCAGCAGCCAAGGTGCGGAGGAGCAGTACTTC

abundance: NA
v_gene: TRBV28
j_gene: TRBJ1-2
d_gene: NA
CDR3aa: CASRGGGAHYYGYTF
CDR3nt: TGTGCCAGCAGGGGGGGAGGGGCGCACTACTATGGCTACACCTTC

abundance: NA
v_gene: TRBV7-8
j_gene: TRBJ2-5
d_gene: TRBD2
CDR3aa: CASSPGTTQETQYF
CDR3nt: TGTGCCAGCAGCCCGGGGACTACCCAAGAGACCCAGTACTTC

abundance: NA
v_gene: TRBV4-3
j_gene: TRBJ2-1
d_gene: NA
CDR3aa: CASSQDHSSSYNEQFF
CDR3nt: TGCGCCAGCAGCCAAGATCACTCTAGCTCCTACAATGAGCAGTTCTTC

abundance: NA
v_gene: TRBV18
j_gene: TRBJ2-3
d_gene: NA
CDR3aa: CASSPGSTDTQYF
CDR3nt: TGTGCCAGCTCACCGGGCAGCACAGATACGCAGTATTTT

abundance: NA
v_gene: TRBV5-1
j_gene: TRBJ2-1
d_gene: TRBD2
CDR3aa: CASNWGGSYNEQFF
CDR3nt: TGCGCCAGCAACTGGGGGGGCTCCTACAATGAGCAGTTCTTC

abundance: NA
v_gene: TRBV5-4
j_gene: TRBJ2-1
d_gene: TRBD2
CDR3aa: CASSLGTGGNEQFF
CDR3nt: TGTGCCAGCAGCTTGGGGACGGGGGGGAATGAGCAGTTCTTC

abundance: NA
v_gene: TRBV27
j_gene: TRBJ2-3
d_gene: TRBD2
CDR3aa: CASSLAGGITDTQYF
CDR3nt: TGTGCCAGCAGTCTAGCGGGGGGGATTACAGATACGCAGTATTTT

abundance: NA
v_gene: TRBV7-2
j_gene: TRBJ2-7
d_gene: NA
CDR3aa: CASSLQGYEQYF
CDR3nt: TGTGCCAGCAGCTTACAGGGCTACGAGCAGTACTTC

abundance: NA
v_gene: TRBV6-6
j_gene: TRBJ1-2
d_gene: TRBD1
CDR3aa: CASSSGTAYYGYTF
CDR3nt: TGTGCCAGCAGTTCCGGGACAGCTTACTATGGCTACACCTTC

abundance: NA
v_gene: TRBV19
j_gene: TRBJ2-7
d_gene: TRBD2
CDR3aa: CASNLAGGTAEQYF
CDR3nt: TGTGCCAGTAATCTGGCGGGAGGAACAGCCGAGCAGTACTTC

abundance: NA
v_gene: TRBV29-1
j_gene: TRBJ2-3
d_gene: TRBD1
CDR3aa: CSVEGVGQGLNPSTDTQYF
CDR3nt: TGCAGCGTTGAAGGGGTGGGACAGGGTCTCAATCCCAGCACAGATACGCAGTATTTT

abundance: NA
v_gene: TRBV6-6
j_gene: TRBJ1-6
d_gene: TRBD1
CDR3aa: CASTSTGNSPLHF
CDR3nt: TGTGCCAGCACTTCGACAGGGAATTCACCCCTCCACTTT

abundance: NA
v_gene: TRBV4-3
j_gene: TRBJ2-7
d_gene: NA
CDR3aa: CASSPNTDPYYEQYF
CDR3nt: TGCGCCAGCAGCCCCAATACAGACCCTTACTACGAGCAGTACTTC

abundance: NA
v_gene: TRBV7-9
j_gene: TRBJ2-3
d_gene: TRBD2
CDR3aa: CASSLVASGIDTQYF
CDR3nt: TGTGCCAGCAGCTTAGTCGCTAGCGGGATTGATACGCAGTATTTT

abundance: NA
v_gene: TRBV2
j_gene: TRBJ2-1
d_gene: NA
CDR3aa: CASRRNLAGIYNEQFF
CDR3nt: TGTGCCAGCAGACGAAACCTGGCGGGGATCTACAATGAGCAGTTCTTC

abundance: NA
v_gene: TRBV28
j_gene: TRBJ1-1
d_gene: NA
CDR3aa: CASTFRTEAFF
CDR3nt: TGTGCCAGCACTTTTCGGACTGAAGCTTTCTTT

abundance: NA
v_gene: TRBV7-9
j_gene: TRBJ1-1
d_gene: NA
CDR3aa: CASIKGGNTEAFF
CDR3nt: TGTGCCAGTATTAAGGGAGGGAACACTGAAGCTTTCTTT

abundance: NA
v_gene: TRBV4-3
j_gene: TRBJ2-1
d_gene: NA
CDR3aa: CASRPGGPNNEQFF
CDR3nt: TGCGCCAGCAGACCCGGGGGACCTAACAATGAGCAGTTCTTC

abundance: NA
v_gene: TRBV10-3
j_gene: TRBJ2-3
d_gene: NA
CDR3aa: CAISGIGGGSTDTQYF
CDR3nt: TGTGCCATCAGTGGTATAGGGGGGGGGTCGACAGATACGCAGTATTTT

abundance: NA
v_gene: TRBV21-1
j_gene: TRBJ1-3
d_gene: NA
CDR3aa: CASSKRLTSGNTIYF
CDR3nt: TGTGCCAGCAGCAAACGACTGACCTCTGGAAACACCATATATTTT

abundance: NA
v_gene: TRBV7-2
j_gene: TRBJ1-1
d_gene: NA
CDR3aa: CASSLGTGTEAFF
CDR3nt: TGTGCCAGCAGCTTAGGGACGGGGACTGAAGCTTTCTTT

abundance: NA
v_gene: TRBV14
j_gene: TRBJ2-5
d_gene: TRBD1
CDR3aa: CASSHQDRALKETQYF
CDR3nt: TGTGCCAGCAGCCACCAGGACAGGGCGTTGAAAGAGACCCAGTACTTC

abundance: NA
v_gene: TRBV18
j_gene: TRBJ2-7
d_gene: TRBD2
CDR3aa: CASSRAGGDYEQYF
CDR3nt: TGTGCCAGCTCAAGGGCGGGAGGGGACTACGAGCAGTACTTC

abundance: NA
v_gene: TRBV10-3
j_gene: TRBJ2-1
d_gene: TRBD2
CDR3aa: CAISASLGLAATNEQFF
CDR3nt: TGTGCCATCAGTGCTTCCCTGGGACTAGCGGCTACAAATGAGCAGTTCTTC

abundance: NA
v_gene: TRBV6-1
j_gene: TRBJ2-7
d_gene: NA
CDR3aa: CASSVVLTYEQYF
CDR3nt: TGTGCCAGCAGTGTAGTTTTAACCTACGAGCAGTACTTC

abundance: NA
v_gene: TRBV18
j_gene: TRBJ1-2
d_gene: NA
CDR3aa: CASSPEQIYGYTF
CDR3nt: TGTGCCAGCTCACCGGAACAGATCTATGGCTACACCTTC

abundance: NA
v_gene: TRBV5-1
j_gene: TRBJ1-6
d_gene: NA
CDR3aa: CASSLIGNNSPLHF
CDR3nt: TGCGCCAGCAGCTTGATCGGGAATAATTCACCCCTCCACTTT

abundance: NA
v_gene: TRBV18
j_gene: TRBJ2-7
d_gene: TRBD1
CDR3aa: CASSSETGSSYEQYF
CDR3nt: TGTGCCAGCTCATCGGAGACAGGGAGCTCCTACGAGCAGTACTTC

abundance: NA
v_gene: TRBV28
j_gene: TRBJ2-1
d_gene: TRBD2
CDR3aa: CASRSRPSGRRSYNEQFF
CDR3nt: TGTGCCAGCAGGTCCAGACCTAGCGGGAGACGTTCCTACAATGAGCAGTTCTTC

abundance: NA
v_gene: TRBV5-1
j_gene: TRBJ2-1
d_gene: NA
CDR3aa: CASSLFGGSYNEQFF
CDR3nt: TGCGCCAGCAGCTTGTTCGGGGGCTCCTACAATGAGCAGTTCTTC